Following are 17 T cell receptor beta chains from one sample sequenced in a study of T cells in Graves' hyperthyroidism and ophthalmopathy. Amplification of TCR beta CDR3 regions used RNA as the template. The HTBI primer set served for first-round RT-PCR of the TCR CDR3. TCRdb reprocessed the multiplex PCR reads with MiXCR, giving one entry per CDR3 protein. The sample records some 440,000 distinct CDR3 sequences, roughly 14% being singletons. Sequenced sample: blood. The origin of the receptors is a young woman with Graves' hyperthyroidism.

This sequence joins TRBV7-9 and TRBJ2-5; no clear D. The CDR3 has 12 residues. Germline CDR1 reads SEHNR; CDR2 reads FQNEAQ (reference sequence). The V end lost 5 bases, the J end lost 1 base, and 5 bases lay between the germline ends. The CDR3, as DNA: TGTGCCAGCAGCCAGTTCCAAGAGACCCAGTACTTC. Translated: CASSQFQETQYF.

This clonotype was counted only a few times. The chain couples TRBV19 to TRBJ1-5; D is possibly TRBD1 (6 bases). Germline loops: CDR1 LNHDA, CDR2 SQIVND (reference sequence). V was trimmed by 3 bases and J by 2 bases, leaving 11 bases between them. The CDR3 consists of 15 residues. The CDR3 loop is CASSIEGGGNQPQHF. CDR3 coding DNA: TGTGCCAGTAGTATTGAGGGGGGGGGCAATCAGCCCCAGCATTTT.

This chain connects TRBV19 to TRBJ1-1, with 9 bases aligning to TRBD1. Germline V gene data show CDR1 as LNHDA and CDR2 as SQIVND (reference sequence). The CDR3 totals 15 residues. V gave up 6 bases and J gave up 5 bases; unmatched junction bases: 10. The CDR3 reads CASRMLGTGRTEAFF. The CDR3 DNA reads as TGTGCCAGTAGGATGCTTGGGACAGGGCGAACTGAAGCTTTCTTT.

V is TRBV29-1 and J is TRBJ2-7; 10 nucleotides align to TRBD1. The CDR3 covers 14 residues. Germline V CDR1 and CDR2: SQVTM, ANQGSEA. Losses at the gene ends were 2 bases for V and 7 bases for J; bases not matched to a gene: 8. For the CDR3, the DNA is TGCAGCGTTGAAACGGGACAGGGGAACACTGAGCAGTACTTC. This encodes CSVETGQGNTEQYF.

The gene calls are TRBV27 and TRBJ1-5, with TRBD1 matching 9 bases. The CDR3 covers 15 residues. Per the germline V gene, CDR1 is MNHEY and CDR2 is SMNVEV (reference sequence). After removal of 6 bases from V and 6 bases from J, the junction contained 9 bases not matched to a gene. CDR3 protein: CASSPRDRATQPQHF. CDR3 DNA sequence: TGTGCCAGCAGCCCCCGGGACAGGGCGACTCAGCCCCAGCATTTT.

This clonotype came up many times. The chain carries TRBV7-9 and TRBJ1-2, with 9 bases aligning to TRBD1. J was trimmed by 2 bases and V by 0 bases; bases with no gene match: 4. The germline gives CDR1 SEHNR, CDR2 FQNEAQ (reference sequence). The CDR3 spans 16 residues. CDR3 sequence reads: CASSLAVGTGNYGYTF. For the CDR3, the DNA is TGTGCCAGCAGCTTAGCAGTTGGGACAGGGAACTATGGCTACACCTTC.

This clonotype showed up many times. V usage is TRBV2 and J usage is TRBJ2-2; either TRBD1 or TRBD2 may supply D (5 bases each). This CDR3 is built from 16 residues. The V end lost 6 bases, the J end lost 1 base, and 15 bases lay between the germline ends. Germline assignment: CDR1 SNHLY and CDR2 FYNNEI. The CDR3 nucleotides read TGTGCCAGCAGGGACTCCTCGGGGCAGAACACCGGGGAGCTGTTTTTT. Residues: CASRDSSGQNTGELFF.

This clonotype was counted a few times. The CDR3 region has the DNA TGTGCCACCAGCAGAGATCCGGGGGCTTTCAATCAGCCCCAGCATTTT. Translation: CATSRDPGAFNQPQHF. The chain has TRBV15 and TRBJ1-5; TRBD1 might be the D (6 bases). V gave up 0 bases and J gave up 3 bases, with 12 bases separating them. This CDR3 region has 16 residues. Germline V gene sequence: CDR1 LNHNV, CDR2 YYDKDF (reference sequence).

This clonotype was observed a handful of times. The CDR3 DNA sequence: TGTGCCAGCAGTTTTCCCTCGGGGGTGATCGGCGGTCAGCCCCAGCATTTT. Translation: CASSFPSGVIGGQPQHF. The chain joins TRBV28 to TRBJ1-5; the D gene is possibly TRBD1 (5 bases). The length of the CDR3 is 17 residues. Trimming cost V 3 bases and J 6 bases, with 21 bases left between them. Germline assignment: CDR1 MDHEN and CDR2 SYDVKM.

This clonotype was seen at least ten times. The chain combines TRBV5-5 with TRBJ2-1; 7 nucleotides align to TRBD2. The CDR3 consists of 13 residues. Trimming cost V 0 bases and J 8 bases; bases outside gene matches: 2. The V gene's germline CDR1 is SGHKS and CDR2 YYEKEE (reference sequence). The CDR3 DNA follows: TGTGCCAGCAGCTTGGCTAGCGGATATGAGCAGTTCTTC. This translates into CASSLASGYEQFF. The whole variable domain, filled in from reference TRBV5-5 and TRBJ2-1, reads DAGVTQSPTHLIKTRGQQVTLRCSPISGHKSVSWYQQVLGQGPQFIFQYYEKEERGRGNFPDRFSARQFPNYSSELNVNALLLGDSALYLCASSLASGYEQFFGPGTRLTVL.

This clonotype was observed at least ten times. The V call is TRBV10-3, the J call TRBJ2-1; 8 bases fit TRBD2. The CDR3 spans 14 residues. Germline V CDR1 and CDR2: ENHRY, SYGVKD. Germline trimming cut 7 bases from V and 7 bases from J; bases unmatched to any gene: 9. The DNA for the CDR3 is TGTGCCATCAACCGGGAGGGTCTGGGGAATGAGCAGTTCTTC. As protein: CAINREGLGNEQFF.

This clonotype was counted at least ten times. V and J are TRBV29-1 and TRBJ2-5; either TRBD1 or TRBD2 may fit D (7 bases each). Between the trimmed V and J ends, which lost 0 bases and 1 base, there was a span of 21 bases. CDR3 length equals 18 residues. Germline V lookup: CDR1 SQVTM, CDR2 ANQGSEA. CDR3 coding DNA: TGCAGCGTTGAAGACGATTGGGGGGGACAGAGCACCCAAGAGACCCAGTACTTC. Its protein product is CSVEDDWGGQSTQETQYF.

The rearrangement links TRBV5-4 to TRBJ2-3; 13 bases align to TRBD2. The V and J ends lost 4 bases and 5 bases, in that order; junction bases with no gene match: 10. This CDR3 has 17 amino acids. Germline values: CDR1 SGHNT, CDR2 YYREEE (reference sequence). The CDR3 bases are TGTGCCAGCAGCCCACTAGCGGGGGGGGCCAGGGGAGATACGCAGTATTTT. It specifies CASSPLAGGARGDTQYF.

The CDR3 loop reads CASSSPGQGRDQPQHF. CDR3 sequence (DNA): TGTGCCAGCAGTTCCCCCGGACAGGGAAGGGATCAGCCCCAGCATTTT. The genes are TRBV28 and TRBJ1-5, with 8 bases fitting TRBD1. CDR1 and CDR2 from the germline V gene are MDHEN and SYDVKM. This CDR3 region has 16 residues. V gave up 4 bases and J gave up 5 bases; unmatched junction bases: 10. Looking up the rest from reference TRBV28 and TRBJ1-5 gives the full variable domain: DVKVTQSSRYLVKRTGEKVFLECVQDMDHENMFWYRQDPGLGLRLIYFSYDVKMKEKGDIPEGYSVSREKKERFSLILESASTNQTSMYLCASSSPGQGRDQPQHFGDGTRLSIL.

With regard to this clonotype: It may be a read error: a sequence one base away is much more abundant. The J gene is TRBJ2-5, the V gene TRBV18; D is unclear. Germline V gene lookup returns CDR1 KGHSH and CDR2 LQKENI. The CDR3 totals 15 residues. The CDR3, as DNA: TGTGCCAGCTCACGAGGACGCCCGCGGCGAGAGACCCCGTACTTC. Protein product: CASSRGRPRRETPYF.

This clonotype was picked up a small number of times. CDR3 sequence: CASRLSGEGGTQYF. The DNA of the CDR3 is TGTGCCAGCAGGTTGAGCGGGGAGGGGGGTACGCAGTATTTT. The chain uses TRBV7-3 and TRBJ2-3; tentative D call: TRBD2 (7 bases). The CDR3 totals 14 residues. Germline values: CDR1 SGHTA, CDR2 FQGTGA. The V gene lost 6 bases and the J gene lost 8 bases, with 18 bases spanning the gap.

This clonotype was recorded once. The chain uses TRBV27 and TRBJ2-7; 9 bases are a match to TRBD1. V shed 6 bases, J shed 4 bases, and the junction held 7 bases outside the gene matches. The CDR3 consists of 14 residues. Looked up from germline, CDR1 is MNHEY and CDR2 is SMNVEV (reference sequence). CDR3 nucleotide sequence: TGTGCCAGCAGCCTACAGGGGGCTCAGTACGAGCAGTACTTC. Its translation: CASSLQGAQYEQYF.